The table lists the clone carrying this TCR beta chain with a few counts. TCRdb ran MiXCR on the PCR reads. The sample yields tens of thousands of clones, under 25% seen once. The sample belongs to a study of metastatic and nonmetastatic thyroid tumors. Study-level information: Repertoire comparisons spanned blood and tumor or nodule tissue from malignant and benign thyroid patients.

Patients were all untreated before their thyroid surgery. Germline-derived CDR1 and CDR2 are MDHEN and SYDVKM. The CDR3 runs to 14 residues. Unmatched junction bases numbered 6, after V lost 5 bases and J lost 8 bases. This receptor was obtained from a female donor with papillary thyroid cancer or a benign thyroid nodule (not recorded which). Some clones in this sample may be carry-over from other donors' samples. What was sequenced was tumor tissue. The chain employs TRBV28 and TRBJ2-4, with 10 bases matching TRBD2. The CDR3 region is CASSRTSGGDIQYF. In DNA, the CDR3 is TGTGCCAGCAGTCGGACTAGCGGAGGGGACATTCAGTACTTC.